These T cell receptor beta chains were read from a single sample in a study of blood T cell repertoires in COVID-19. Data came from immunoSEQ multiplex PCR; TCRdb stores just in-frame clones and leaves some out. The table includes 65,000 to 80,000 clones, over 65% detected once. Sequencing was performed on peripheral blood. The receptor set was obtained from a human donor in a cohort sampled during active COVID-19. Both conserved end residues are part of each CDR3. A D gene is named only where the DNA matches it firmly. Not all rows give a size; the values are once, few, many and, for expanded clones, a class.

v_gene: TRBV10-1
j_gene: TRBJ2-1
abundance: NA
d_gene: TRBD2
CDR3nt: TGCGCCAGCAGTCTTGGTGGGACTAGCGGGAGTAGCAATGAGCAGTTCTTC
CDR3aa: CASSLGGTSGSSNEQFF

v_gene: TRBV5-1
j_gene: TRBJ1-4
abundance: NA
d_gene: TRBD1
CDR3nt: TGCGCCAGCAGCTTGGGTGGACAGGCGGGTTATGAAAAACTGTTTTTT
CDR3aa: CASSLGGQAGYEKLFF

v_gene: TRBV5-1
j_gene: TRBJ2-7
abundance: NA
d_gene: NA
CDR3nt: TGCGCCAGCAGCTTGGTTGGTTCGGGCTACGAGCAGTACTTC
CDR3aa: CASSLVGSGYEQYF

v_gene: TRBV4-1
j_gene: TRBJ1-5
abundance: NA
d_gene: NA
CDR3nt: TGCGCCAGCAGCCCCTGGCCCAATCAGCCCCAGCATTTT
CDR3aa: CASSPWPNQPQHF

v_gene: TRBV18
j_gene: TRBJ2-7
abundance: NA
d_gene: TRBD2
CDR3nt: TGTGCCAGCTCTCACGGGGGGATGGTAGAGCAGTACTTC
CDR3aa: CASSHGGMVEQYF

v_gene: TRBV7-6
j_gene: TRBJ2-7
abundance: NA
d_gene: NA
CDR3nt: TGTGCCAGCAGCTCCCGGGGGGACAAAGCCTACGAGCAGTACTTC
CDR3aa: CASSSRGDKAYEQYF

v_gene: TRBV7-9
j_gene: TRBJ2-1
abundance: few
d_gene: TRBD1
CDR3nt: TGTGCCAGCAGTGCGGGACAGGGGTGGCATGAGCAGTTCTTC
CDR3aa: CASSAGQGWHEQFF

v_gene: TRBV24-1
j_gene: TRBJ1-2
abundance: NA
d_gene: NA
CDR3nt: TGCGCCACCAGTGTATGGAGTTTGGATAATCCTCCCTATGGCTACACCTTC
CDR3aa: CATSVWSLDNPPYGYTF

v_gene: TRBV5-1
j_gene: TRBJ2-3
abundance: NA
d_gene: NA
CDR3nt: TGCGCCAGCAGCTCTACTCAGGGTGGACAAAGCACAGATACGCAGTATTTT
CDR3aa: CASSSTQGGQSTDTQYF

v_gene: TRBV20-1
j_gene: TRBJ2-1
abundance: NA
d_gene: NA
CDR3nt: TGCAGTGCTAGTGCTAGGGGTGTCAATGAGCAGTTCTTC
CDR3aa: CSASARGVNEQFF

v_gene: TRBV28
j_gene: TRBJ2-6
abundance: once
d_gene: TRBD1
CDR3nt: TGTGCCAGCAGTTACGGCCGAATCGGGACAGCCATACCTCTGACTTTC
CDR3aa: CASSYGRIGTAIPLTF

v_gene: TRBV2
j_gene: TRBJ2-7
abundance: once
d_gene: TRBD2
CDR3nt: TGTGCCAGCAGTGAGGGGTTAGCGGGGGGGCTAAGCTCCTACGAGCAGTACTTC
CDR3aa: CASSEGLAGGLSSYEQYF

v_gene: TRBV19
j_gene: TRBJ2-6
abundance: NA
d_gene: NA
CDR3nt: TGTGCCAGTAGTACTGGACAGTTAACTGGGGCCAACGTCCTGACTTTC
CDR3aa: CASSTGQLTGANVLTF

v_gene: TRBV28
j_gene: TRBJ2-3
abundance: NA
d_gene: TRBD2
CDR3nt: TGTGCCAGCAGTACGGAGCCTCCGGGACTAGCGGGACCCACAGATACGCAGTATTTT
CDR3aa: CASSTEPPGLAGPTDTQYF

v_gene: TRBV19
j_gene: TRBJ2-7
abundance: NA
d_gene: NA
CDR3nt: TGTGCCAGTAGTCCCATCTCGGGAAAGCTTTACGAGCAGTACTTC
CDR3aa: CASSPISGKLYEQYF

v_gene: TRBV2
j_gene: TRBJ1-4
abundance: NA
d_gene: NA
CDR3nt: TGTGCCAGCAGACAGACCTATAATGAAAAACTGTTTTTT
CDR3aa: CASRQTYNEKLFF

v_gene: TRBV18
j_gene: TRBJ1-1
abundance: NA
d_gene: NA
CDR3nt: TGTGCCAGCTCACCACCCGGGGGGCGTGAAGCTTTCTTT
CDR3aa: CASSPPGGREAFF

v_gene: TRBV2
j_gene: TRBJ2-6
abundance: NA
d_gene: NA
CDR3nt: TGTGCCAGCACCGAACAGGCAGGGGTGAACTCTGGGGCCAACGTCCTGACTTTC
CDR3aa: CASTEQAGVNSGANVLTF

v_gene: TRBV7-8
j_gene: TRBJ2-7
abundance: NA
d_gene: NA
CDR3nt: TGTGCCAGCAGCTTAGCGGGGGGTTACGAGCAGTACTTC
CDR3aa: CASSLAGGYEQYF

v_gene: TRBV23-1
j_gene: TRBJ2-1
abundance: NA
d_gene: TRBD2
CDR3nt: TGCGCCAGCAGTCTTACCCCGGGACTAGCGGACCCCTCCTACAATGAGCAGTTCTTC
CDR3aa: CASSLTPGLADPSYNEQFF

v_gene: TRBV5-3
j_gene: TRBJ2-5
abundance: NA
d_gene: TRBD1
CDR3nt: TGTGCCAGAAGCTTGGGGCTATACAGGGGGCGCGTAGAGACCCAGTACTTC
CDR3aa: CARSLGLYRGRVETQYF

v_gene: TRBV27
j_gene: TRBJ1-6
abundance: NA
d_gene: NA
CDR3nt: TGTGCCAGCAGTTTAGGGGGGGCTGATTCACCCCTCCACTTT
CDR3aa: CASSLGGADSPLHF

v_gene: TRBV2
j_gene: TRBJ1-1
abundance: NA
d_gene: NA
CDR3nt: TGTGCCAGCAGTGAAGCCATGAGAGACACTGAAGCTTTCTTT
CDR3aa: CASSEAMRDTEAFF

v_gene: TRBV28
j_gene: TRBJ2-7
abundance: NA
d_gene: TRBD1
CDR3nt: TGTGCCAGCAGTTCGCCGGGGACAGGTTTGAACGAGCAGTACTTC
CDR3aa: CASSSPGTGLNEQYF

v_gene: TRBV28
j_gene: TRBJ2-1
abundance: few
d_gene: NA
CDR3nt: TGTGCCAGCAGTGGCCTCTACAATGAGCAGTTCTTC
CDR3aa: CASSGLYNEQFF

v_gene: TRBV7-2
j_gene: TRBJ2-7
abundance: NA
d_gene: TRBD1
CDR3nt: TGTGCCAGCAGCTCCCGGACAGGGACCTACGAGCAGTACTTC
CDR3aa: CASSSRTGTYEQYF

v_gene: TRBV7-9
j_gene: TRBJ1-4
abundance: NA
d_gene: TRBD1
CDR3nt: TGTGCCAGCAGTCGACAGGACAGGGGTGACGAAAAACTGTTTTTT
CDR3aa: CASSRQDRGDEKLFF

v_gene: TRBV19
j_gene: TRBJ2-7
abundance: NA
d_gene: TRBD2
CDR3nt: TGTGCCAGTAGTGCGGGGGGCTGGGAACACGAGCAGTACTTC
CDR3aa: CASSAGGWEHEQYF

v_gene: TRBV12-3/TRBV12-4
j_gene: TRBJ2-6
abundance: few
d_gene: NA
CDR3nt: TGTGCCAGCAGCGGCTCTGGGGCCAACGTCCTGACTTTC
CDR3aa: CASSGSGANVLTF

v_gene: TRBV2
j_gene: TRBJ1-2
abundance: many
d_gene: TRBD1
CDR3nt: TGTGCCAGCAGGGGACAGGGGGCTAGCTATGGCTACACCTTC
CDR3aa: CASRGQGASYGYTF

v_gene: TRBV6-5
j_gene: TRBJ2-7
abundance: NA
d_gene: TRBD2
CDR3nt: TGTGCCAGCAGAACCGGGGGGACCCAGCCCTACGAGCAGTACTTC
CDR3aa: CASRTGGTQPYEQYF

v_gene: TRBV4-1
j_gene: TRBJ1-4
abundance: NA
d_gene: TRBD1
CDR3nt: TGCGCCAGCAGCCAAGATCTGTCCCAGGGGGATGAAAAACTGTTTTTT
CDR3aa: CASSQDLSQGDEKLFF

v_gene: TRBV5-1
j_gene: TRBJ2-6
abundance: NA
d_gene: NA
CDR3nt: TGCGCCAGCAGCTTCGGCAGGTCCTCTGGGGCCAACGTCCTGACTTTC
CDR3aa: CASSFGRSSGANVLTF

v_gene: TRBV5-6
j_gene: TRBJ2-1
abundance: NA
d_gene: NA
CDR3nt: TGTGCCAGCAGCTTGCTGGGGGCGGGTAAGAATTACAATGAGCAGTTCTTC
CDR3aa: CASSLLGAGKNYNEQFF

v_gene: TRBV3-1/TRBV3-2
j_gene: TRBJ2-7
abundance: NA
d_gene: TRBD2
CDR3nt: TGTGCCAGCAGCCATCTAGCGGGATGGGCCGGGTACGAGCAGTACTTC
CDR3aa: CASSHLAGWAGYEQYF

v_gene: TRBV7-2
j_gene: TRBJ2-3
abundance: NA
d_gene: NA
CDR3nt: TGTGCCAGCAGTCTAGGCACAGATACGCAGTATTTT
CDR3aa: CASSLGTDTQYF